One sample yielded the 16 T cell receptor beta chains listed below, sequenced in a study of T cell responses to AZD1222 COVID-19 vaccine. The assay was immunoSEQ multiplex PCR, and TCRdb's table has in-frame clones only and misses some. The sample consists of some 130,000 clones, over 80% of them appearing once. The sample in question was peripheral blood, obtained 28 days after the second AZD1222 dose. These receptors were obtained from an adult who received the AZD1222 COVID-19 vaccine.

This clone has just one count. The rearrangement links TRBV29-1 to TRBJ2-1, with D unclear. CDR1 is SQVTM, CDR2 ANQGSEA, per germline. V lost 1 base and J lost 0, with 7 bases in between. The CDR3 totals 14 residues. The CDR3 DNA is TGCAGCGTTGAAGCTGTAATCTCCTACAATGAGCAGTTCTTC. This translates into CSVEAVISYNEQFF.

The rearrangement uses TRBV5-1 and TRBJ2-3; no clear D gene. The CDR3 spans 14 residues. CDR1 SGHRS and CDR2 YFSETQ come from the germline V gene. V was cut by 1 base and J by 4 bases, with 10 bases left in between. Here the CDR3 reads CASSLSTEADTQYF. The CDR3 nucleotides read TGCGCCAGCAGCTTGAGTACAGAGGCAGATACGCAGTATTTT.

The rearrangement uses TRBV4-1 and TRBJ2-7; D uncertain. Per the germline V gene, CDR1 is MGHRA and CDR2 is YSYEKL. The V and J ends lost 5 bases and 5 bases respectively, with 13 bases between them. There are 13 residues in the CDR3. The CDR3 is CASSNRVGNEQYF. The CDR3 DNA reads TGCGCCAGCAGCAACAGAGTAGGTAACGAGCAGTACTTC.

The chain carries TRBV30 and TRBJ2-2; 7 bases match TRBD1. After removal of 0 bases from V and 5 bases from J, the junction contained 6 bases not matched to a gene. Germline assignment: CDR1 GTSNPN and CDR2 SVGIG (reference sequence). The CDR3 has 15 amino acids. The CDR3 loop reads CAWSVRDRVTGELFF. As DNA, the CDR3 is TGTGCCTGGAGTGTTCGGGACAGAGTGACCGGGGAGCTGTTTTTT.

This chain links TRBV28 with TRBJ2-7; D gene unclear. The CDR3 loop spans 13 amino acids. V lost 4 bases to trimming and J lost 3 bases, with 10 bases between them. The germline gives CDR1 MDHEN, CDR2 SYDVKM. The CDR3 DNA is TGTGCCAGCAGTTCCCCCCCCAACTACGAGCAGTACTTC. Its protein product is CASSSPPNYEQYF.

The CDR3 here is CASSFLKSGAQFF. The CDR3 nucleotides are TGTGCCAGCAGCTTCCTAAAAAGTGGTGCGCAGTTCTTC. The chain couples TRBV11-3 to TRBJ2-1; D is undetermined. Germline V gives CDR1 SGHNT, CDR2 YENEEA. There are 13 residues in the CDR3. V lost 3 bases, J lost 12 bases, and 15 bases lay in between.

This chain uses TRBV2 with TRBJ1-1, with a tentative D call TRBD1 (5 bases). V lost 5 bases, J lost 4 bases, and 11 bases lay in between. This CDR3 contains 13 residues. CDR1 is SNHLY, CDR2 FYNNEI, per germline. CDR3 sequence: CASSLGEFTEAFF. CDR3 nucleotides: TGTGCCAGCAGTTTAGGGGAGTTCACTGAAGCTTTCTTT.

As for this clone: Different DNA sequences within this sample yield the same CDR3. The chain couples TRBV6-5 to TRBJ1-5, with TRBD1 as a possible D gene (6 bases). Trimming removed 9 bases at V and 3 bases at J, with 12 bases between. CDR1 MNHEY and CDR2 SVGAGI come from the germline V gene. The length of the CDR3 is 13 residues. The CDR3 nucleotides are TGTGCCAGTGGAGGACAGAACAATCAGCCCCAGCATTTT. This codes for CASGGQNNQPQHF.

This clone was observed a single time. The CDR3 loop is CASRPTGSGANVLTF. CDR3 DNA sequence: TGTGCCAGCAGGCCTACAGGCTCTGGGGCCAACGTCCTGACTTTC. This chain uses TRBV5-4 with TRBJ2-6; D may be TRBD1 (5 bases). This CDR3 has 15 residues. Germline V gives CDR1 SGHNT, CDR2 YYREEE (reference sequence). Trimming took 5 bases from V and 0 from J, leaving 9 bases between them.

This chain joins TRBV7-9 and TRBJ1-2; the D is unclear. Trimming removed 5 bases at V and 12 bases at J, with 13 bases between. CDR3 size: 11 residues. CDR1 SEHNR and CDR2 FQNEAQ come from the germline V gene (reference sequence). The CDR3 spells CASSLLTENTF. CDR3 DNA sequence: TGTGCCAGCAGCCTCCTTACCGAGAACACCTTC.

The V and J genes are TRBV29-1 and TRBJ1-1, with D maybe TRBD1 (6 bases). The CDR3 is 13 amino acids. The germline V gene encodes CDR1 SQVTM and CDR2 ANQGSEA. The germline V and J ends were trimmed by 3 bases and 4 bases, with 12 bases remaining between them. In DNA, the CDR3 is TGCAGCGTTGAGGGGGCGCAGTCCACTGAAGCTTTCTTT. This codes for CSVEGAQSTEAFF.

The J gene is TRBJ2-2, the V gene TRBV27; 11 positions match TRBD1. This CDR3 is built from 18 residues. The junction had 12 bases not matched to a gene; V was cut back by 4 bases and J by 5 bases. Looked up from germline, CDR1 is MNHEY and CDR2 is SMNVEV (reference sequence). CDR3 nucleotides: TGTGCCAGCAGTTCCCGGATTGGACAGGGGGCTAATACCGGGGAGCTGTTTTTT. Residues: CASSSRIGQGANTGELFF.

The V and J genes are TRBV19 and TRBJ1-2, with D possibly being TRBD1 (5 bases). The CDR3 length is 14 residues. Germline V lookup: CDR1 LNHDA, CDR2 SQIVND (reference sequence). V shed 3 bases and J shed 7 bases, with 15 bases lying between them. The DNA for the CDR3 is TGTGCCAGTAGTATTCAGGGTACGGTCGGTGGCTACACCTTC. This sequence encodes CASSIQGTVGGYTF.

The CDR3 sequence: CASSLALGGYTF. Written as DNA, the CDR3 is TGTGCCAGCAGCTTAGCACTTGGAGGCTACACCTTC. The V gene is TRBV7-9, the J gene TRBJ1-2; no definite D call. Trimming took off 0 bases at V and 8 bases at J, with 7 bases between the two ends. The CDR3 extends over 12 amino acids. The V gene's germline CDR1 is SEHNR and CDR2 FQNEAQ (reference sequence).

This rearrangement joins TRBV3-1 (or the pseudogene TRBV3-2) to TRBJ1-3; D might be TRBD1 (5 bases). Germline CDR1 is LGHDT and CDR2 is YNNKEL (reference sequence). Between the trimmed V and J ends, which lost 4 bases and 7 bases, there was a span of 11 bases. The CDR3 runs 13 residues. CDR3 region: CASSLQVFNTIYF. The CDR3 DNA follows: TGTGCCAGCAGCCTACAGGTTTTCAACACCATATATTTT.

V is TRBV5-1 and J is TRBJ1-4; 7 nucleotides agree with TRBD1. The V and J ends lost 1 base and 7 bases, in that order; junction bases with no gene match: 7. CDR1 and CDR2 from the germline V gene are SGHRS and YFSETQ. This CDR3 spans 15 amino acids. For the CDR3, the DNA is TGCGCCAGCAGCTTGCTAGGGGGCCCGGGTGAAAAACTGTTTTTT. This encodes CASSLLGGPGEKLFF.